This T cell receptor (beta chain) is drawn from a study of Ad26.COV2.S vaccination and SARS-CoV-2 variants. In the study overall: Ad26.COV2.S was injected intramuscularly once or twice, 56 days apart.

Details on this clone: At the DNA level, this CDR3 is encoded by other sequences in the same sample as well.

Treatment meaning: around 19 received Ad26.COV2.S at low or high dose, single or two shots; five or six received placebo; per-sample allocation not given. After the first vaccine or placebo injection, samples were drawn on day 63. Method: immunoSEQ multiplex PCR; TCRdb's copy keeps in-frame clones and lacks some. Of approximately 360,000 clones in the sample, approximately 83% were seen once. The sample consisted of peripheral blood, taken in a trial of Ad26.COV2.S vaccine versus placebo. This TCR was recovered from a person between 18 and 65 years old who received the Ad26.COV2.S COVID-19 vaccine or a placebo.

CDR3 residues: CASSLGGGPYEQYF. The CDR3 DNA reads as TGTGCCAGCAGCTTAGGGGGGGGTCCCTACGAGCAGTACTTC. V gene TRBV11-3 combines with J gene TRBJ2-7; 7 nucleotides align to TRBD2. Trimming at V came to 1 base and at J to 2 bases, leaving 2 bases not matched to a gene. In germline, CDR1 is SGHNT, CDR2 YENEEA. The CDR3 has 14 residues.